The TCR beta chain under discussion was sequenced for a study of low-dose radiotherapy and immunotherapy resistance in tumors. Alpha and beta chains were covered, as first-strand cDNA relied on TRAV- and TRBV-specific primers. It was with a constant-region primer and a V-primer adapter that TCRs were amplified over around 20 PCR cycles. With in vitro transcription, the isolated mRNA was amplified. TCRdb re-analysed the reads in MiXCR, keeping a single row per CDR3 protein. This sample has over 9,500 distinct CDR3 sequences; 45% to 55% occur once, and the top ten carry around 7.4%. V was clipped by 9 bases and J by 2 bases; unmatched bases: 4. Germline lookup yields CDR1 KGHDR and CDR2 SFDVKD. The CDR3 runs to 14 residues.

The TCR was taken from a human donor with advanced metastatic prostate, ovarian, gallbladder or colorectal cancer (not recorded which). This table probably holds off-target reads from a library built for another chain. This sequence joins TRBV24-1 and TRBJ1-5; 9 bases map to TRBD1. The DNA of the CDR3 is TGTGCCACCGGGGACAGGGCGGGCAATCAGCCCCAGCATTTT. Its protein product is CATGDRAGNQPQHF.